Given below is one T cell receptor (beta chain) in context. Its antigen is unknown. The CDR3 covers 16 residues. The germline gives CDR1 SEHNR, CDR2 FQNEAQ (reference sequence). Unmatched junction bases numbered 13, after V lost 5 bases and J lost 8 bases. Expressed TCRB transcripts were sequenced, since all the RNA that had been isolated was reverse transcribed. The data were produced by immunoSEQ multiplex PCR, yet TCRdb's version contains in-frame clones alone and is incomplete. The data contain 300,000 to 450,000 clones, roughly 9.8% of them seen just once; the ten biggest clones take up about 0.6%. The source of the sample is a study of beta chain features in type 1 diabetes. Across the whole study: Across every sample, 107,917,701 sorted cells were examined in total.

Broader study findings: When Type 1 diabetes patients were examined, their TCRB CDR3s proved moderately but significantly shorter in all four CD4+ subsets. The study found fewer insertions and more deletions at VDJ junctions in type 1 diabetes patients.

The sample consisted of central memory CD4+ T cells from blood. The chain carries TRBV7-9 and TRBJ2-1; 9 bases map to TRBD2. The sequence derives from a man aged 25 to 45 with type 1 diabetes. The CDR3 sequence: CASSPRLAEVADEQFF. For the CDR3, the DNA is TGTGCCAGCAGCCCCCGACTAGCGGAAGTCGCTGATGAGCAGTTCTTC.